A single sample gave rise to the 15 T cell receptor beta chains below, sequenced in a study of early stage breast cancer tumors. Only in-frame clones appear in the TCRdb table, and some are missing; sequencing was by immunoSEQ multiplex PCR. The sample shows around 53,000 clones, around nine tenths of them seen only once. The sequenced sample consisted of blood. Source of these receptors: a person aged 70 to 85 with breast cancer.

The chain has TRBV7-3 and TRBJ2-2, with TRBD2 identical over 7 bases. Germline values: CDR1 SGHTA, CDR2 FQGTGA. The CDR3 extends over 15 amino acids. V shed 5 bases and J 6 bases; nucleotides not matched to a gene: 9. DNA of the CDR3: TGTGCCAGCAGCCCGGGGACTAAAGGGGCCGGGGAGCTGTTTTTT. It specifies CASSPGTKGAGELFF.

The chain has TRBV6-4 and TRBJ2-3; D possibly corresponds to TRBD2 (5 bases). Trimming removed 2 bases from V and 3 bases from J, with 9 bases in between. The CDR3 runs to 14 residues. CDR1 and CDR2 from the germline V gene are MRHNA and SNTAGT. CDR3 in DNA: TGTGCCAGCAGTGACGACTGGACTACAGATACGCAGTATTTT. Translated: CASSDDWTTDTQYF.

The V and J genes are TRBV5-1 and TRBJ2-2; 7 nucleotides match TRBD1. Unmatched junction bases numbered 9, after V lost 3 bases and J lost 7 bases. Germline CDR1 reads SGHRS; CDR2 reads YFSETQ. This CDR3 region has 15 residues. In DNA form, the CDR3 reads TGCGCCAGCAGCTCCCTGGAGACAGGGAACGGGGAGCTGTTTTTT. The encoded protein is CASSSLETGNGELFF.

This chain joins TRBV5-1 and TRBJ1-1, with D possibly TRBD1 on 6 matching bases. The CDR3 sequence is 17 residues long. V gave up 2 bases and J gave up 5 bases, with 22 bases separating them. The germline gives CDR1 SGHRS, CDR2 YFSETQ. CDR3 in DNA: TGCGCCAGCAGCTTTACTCCGGGAGGGGGAGTTGGTACTGAAGCTTTCTTT. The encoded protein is CASSFTPGGGVGTEAFF.

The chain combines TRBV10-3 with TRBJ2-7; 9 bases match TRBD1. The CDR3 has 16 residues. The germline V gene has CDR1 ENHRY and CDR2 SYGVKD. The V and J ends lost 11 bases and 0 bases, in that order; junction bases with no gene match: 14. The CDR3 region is CASHLTGTGLSYEQYF. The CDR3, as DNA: TGTGCCTCGCATCTCACCGGGACAGGGCTCTCCTACGAGCAGTACTTC.

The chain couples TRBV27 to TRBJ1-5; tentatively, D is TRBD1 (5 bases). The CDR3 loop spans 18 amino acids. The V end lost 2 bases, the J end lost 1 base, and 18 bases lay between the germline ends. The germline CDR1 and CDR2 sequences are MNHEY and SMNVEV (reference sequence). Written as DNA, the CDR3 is TGTGCCAGCAGTTTAATAGTATACGGACATCTGAGCAATCAGCCCCAGCATTTT. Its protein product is CASSLIVYGHLSNQPQHF.

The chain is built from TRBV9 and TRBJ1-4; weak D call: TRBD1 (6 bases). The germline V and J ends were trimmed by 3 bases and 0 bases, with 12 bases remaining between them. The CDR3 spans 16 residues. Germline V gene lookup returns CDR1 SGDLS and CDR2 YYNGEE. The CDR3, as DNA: TGTGCCAGCAGCGCGAACCCAGGGGCAACTAATGAAAAACTGTTTTTT. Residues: CASSANPGATNEKLFF.

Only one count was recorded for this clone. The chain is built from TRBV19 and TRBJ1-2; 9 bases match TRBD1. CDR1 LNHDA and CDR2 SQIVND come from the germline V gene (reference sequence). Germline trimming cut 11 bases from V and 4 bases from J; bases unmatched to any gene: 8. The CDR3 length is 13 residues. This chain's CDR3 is CASSTGGPYGYTF. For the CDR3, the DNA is TGTGCCTCTTCGACAGGGGGTCCCTATGGCTACACCTTC.

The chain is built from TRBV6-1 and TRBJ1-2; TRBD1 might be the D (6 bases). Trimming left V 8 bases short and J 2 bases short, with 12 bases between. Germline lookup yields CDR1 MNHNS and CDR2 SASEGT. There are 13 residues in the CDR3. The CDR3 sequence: CASLPGHNYGYTF. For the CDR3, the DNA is TGTGCCAGCCTCCCGGGACACAACTATGGCTACACCTTC.

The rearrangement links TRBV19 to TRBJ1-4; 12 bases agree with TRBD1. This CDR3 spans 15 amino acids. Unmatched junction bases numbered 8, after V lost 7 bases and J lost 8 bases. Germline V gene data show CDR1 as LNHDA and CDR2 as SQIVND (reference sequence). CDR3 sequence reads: CASTSGGQGAEKLFF. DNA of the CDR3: TGTGCCAGTACCTCTGGGGGACAGGGGGCGGAAAAACTGTTTTTT.

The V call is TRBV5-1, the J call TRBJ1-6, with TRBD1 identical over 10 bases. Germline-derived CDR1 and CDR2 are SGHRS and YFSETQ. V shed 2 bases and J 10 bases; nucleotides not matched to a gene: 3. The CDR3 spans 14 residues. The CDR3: CASSFGQGDSPLHF. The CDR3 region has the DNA TGCGCCAGCAGCTTTGGACAGGGGGACTCACCCCTCCACTTT.

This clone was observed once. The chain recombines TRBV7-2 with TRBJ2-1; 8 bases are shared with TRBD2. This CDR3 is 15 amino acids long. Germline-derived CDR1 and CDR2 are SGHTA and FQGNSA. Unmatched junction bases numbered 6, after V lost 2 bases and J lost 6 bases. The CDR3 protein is CASSLRASGLNEQFF. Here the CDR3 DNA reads TGTGCCAGCAGCTTACGGGCTAGCGGGCTCAATGAGCAGTTCTTC.

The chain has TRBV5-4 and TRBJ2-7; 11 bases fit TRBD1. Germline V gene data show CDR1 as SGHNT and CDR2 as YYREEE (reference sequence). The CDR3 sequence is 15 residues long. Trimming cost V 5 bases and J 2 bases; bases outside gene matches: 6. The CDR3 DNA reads TGTGCCAGCAGGAAGGGGACAGGGGGAACCTACGAGCAGTACTTC. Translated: CASRKGTGGTYEQYF.

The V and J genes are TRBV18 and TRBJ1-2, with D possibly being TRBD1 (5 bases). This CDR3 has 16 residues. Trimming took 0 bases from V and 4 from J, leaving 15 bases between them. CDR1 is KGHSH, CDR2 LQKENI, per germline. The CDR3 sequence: CASSPPSRRGGYGYTF. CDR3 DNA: TGTGCCAGCTCACCACCAAGCCGGAGGGGTGGCTATGGCTACACCTTC.

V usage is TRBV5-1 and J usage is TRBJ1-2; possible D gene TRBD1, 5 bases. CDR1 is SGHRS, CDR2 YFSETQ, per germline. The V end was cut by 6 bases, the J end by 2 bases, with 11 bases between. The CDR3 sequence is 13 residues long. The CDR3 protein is CASTRGENYGYTF. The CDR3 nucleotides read TGCGCCAGCACCCGGGGGGAAAACTATGGCTACACCTTC.